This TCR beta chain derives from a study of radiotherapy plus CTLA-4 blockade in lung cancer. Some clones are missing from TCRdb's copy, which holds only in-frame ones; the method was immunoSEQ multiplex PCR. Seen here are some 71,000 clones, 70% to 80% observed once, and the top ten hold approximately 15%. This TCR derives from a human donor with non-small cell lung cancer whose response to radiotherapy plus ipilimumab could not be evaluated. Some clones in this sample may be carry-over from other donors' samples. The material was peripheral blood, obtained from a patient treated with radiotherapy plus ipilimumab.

The CDR3, as DNA: TGTGCCAGCAGCTTAGGCTATCGGGGGGCCCAGAATTCACCCCTCCACTTT. Translated, it gives CASSLGYRGAQNSPLHF. The chain is built from TRBV7-8 and TRBJ1-6; possible D gene TRBD1, 6 bases. This CDR3 contains 17 residues. Trimming cost V 1 base and J 7 bases, with 17 bases left between them. Looked up from germline, CDR1 is SGHVS and CDR2 is FQNEAQ.